This record concerns one TCR beta chain sequence. The data belong to a study of T cell changes during pregnancy in multiple sclerosis. CDR1 is MNHEY and CDR2 is SVGAGI in the germline V gene. Deletions cut 0 bases from V and 5 bases from J, with 10 bases between. The CDR3 spans 14 residues. Data came from immunoSEQ multiplex PCR; TCRdb stores just in-frame clones and leaves some out. This table has about 100,000 clones, around 92% appearing once. This chain uses TRBV6-5 with TRBJ1-1; D unclear. The source is a female donor with multiple sclerosis, enrolled in a pregnancy study. The sequences come from peripheral blood, collected before pregnancy. This chain's CDR3 is CASSYSRDGTEAFF. CDR3 nucleotide sequence: TGTGCCAGCAGTTACTCGCGGGATGGTACTGAAGCTTTCTTT.